This TCR beta chain was sequenced during a study of tumour-infiltrating T cells in Burkitt lymphoma. Study as a whole: This cohort included all epidemiological subtypes of Burkitt lymphoma. Repertoire clonality predicted overall and progression-free survival.

CDR1 and CDR2 (germline): SEHNR, FQNEAQ (reference sequence). The length of the CDR3 is 17 residues. V lost 4 bases to trimming and J lost 0 bases, with 16 bases between them. Clones were read by immunoSEQ multiplex PCR, and TCRdb kept only the in-frame ones, dropping some. The sample contains 45,000 to 60,000 clones, roughly 30% of which appear only once. To note about this clone: What it recognizes is unknown.

Findings of the study overall: Many Burkitt lymphoma patients shared several public clonotypes.

The sample comprised tumor tissue. The receptor comes from a human donor with Burkitt lymphoma. The chain has TRBV7-9 and TRBJ2-1, with D maybe TRBD2 (6 bases). CDR3 in amino acids: CASSSPGLPSSYNEQFF. The CDR3 DNA reads as TGTGCCAGCAGCTCTCCGGGACTCCCTAGCTCCTACAATGAGCAGTTCTTC.